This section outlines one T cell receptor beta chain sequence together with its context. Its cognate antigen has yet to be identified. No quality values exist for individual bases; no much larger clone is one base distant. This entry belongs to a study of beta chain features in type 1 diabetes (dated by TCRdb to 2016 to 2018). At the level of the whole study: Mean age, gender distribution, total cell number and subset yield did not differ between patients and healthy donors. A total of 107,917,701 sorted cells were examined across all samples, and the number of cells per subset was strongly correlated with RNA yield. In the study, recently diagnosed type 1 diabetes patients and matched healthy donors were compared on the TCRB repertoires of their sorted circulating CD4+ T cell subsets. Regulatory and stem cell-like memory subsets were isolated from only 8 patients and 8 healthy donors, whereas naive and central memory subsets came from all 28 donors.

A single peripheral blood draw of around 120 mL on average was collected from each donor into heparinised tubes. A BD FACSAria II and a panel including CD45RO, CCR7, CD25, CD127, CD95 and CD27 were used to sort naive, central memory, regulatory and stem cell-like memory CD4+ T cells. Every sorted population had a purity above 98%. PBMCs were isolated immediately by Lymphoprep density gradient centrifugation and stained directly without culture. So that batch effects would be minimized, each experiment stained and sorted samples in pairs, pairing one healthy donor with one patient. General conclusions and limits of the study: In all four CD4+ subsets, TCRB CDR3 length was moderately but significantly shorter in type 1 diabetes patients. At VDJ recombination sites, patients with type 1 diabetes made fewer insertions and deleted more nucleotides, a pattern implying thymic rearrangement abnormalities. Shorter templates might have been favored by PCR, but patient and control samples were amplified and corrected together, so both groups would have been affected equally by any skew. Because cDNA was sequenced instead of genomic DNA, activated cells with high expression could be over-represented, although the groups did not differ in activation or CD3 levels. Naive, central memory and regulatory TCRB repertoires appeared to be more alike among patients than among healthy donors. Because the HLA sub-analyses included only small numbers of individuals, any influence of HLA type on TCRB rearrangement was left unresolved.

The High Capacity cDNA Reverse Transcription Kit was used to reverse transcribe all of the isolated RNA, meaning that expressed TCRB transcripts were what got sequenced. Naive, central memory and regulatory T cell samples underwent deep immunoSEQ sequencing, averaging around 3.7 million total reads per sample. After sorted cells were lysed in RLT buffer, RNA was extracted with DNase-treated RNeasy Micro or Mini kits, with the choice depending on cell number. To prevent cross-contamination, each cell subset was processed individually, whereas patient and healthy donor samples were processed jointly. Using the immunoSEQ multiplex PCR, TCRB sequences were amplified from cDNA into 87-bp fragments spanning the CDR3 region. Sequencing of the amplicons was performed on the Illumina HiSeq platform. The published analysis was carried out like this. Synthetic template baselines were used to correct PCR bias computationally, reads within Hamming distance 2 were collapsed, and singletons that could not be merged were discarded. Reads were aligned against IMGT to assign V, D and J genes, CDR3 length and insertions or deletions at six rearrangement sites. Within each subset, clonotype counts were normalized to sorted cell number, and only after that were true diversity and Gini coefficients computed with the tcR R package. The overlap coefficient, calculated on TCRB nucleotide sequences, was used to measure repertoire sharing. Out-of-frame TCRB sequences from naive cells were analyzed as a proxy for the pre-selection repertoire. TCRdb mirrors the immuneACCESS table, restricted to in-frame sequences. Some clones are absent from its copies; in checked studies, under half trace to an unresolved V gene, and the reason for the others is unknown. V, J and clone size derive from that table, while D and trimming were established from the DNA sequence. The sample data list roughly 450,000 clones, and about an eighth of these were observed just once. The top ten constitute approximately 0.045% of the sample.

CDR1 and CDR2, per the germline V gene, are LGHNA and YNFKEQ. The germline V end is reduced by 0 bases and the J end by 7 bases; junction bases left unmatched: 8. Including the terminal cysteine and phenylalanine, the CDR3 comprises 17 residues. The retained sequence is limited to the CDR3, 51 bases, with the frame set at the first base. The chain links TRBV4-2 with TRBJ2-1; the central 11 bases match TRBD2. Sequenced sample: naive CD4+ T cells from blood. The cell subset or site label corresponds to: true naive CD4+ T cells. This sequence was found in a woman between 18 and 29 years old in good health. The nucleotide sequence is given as TGTGCCAGCAGCCAAGAGGGACTGGGGACTAGCGGAAATGAGCAGTTCTTC. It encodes CASSQEGLGTSGNEQFF.